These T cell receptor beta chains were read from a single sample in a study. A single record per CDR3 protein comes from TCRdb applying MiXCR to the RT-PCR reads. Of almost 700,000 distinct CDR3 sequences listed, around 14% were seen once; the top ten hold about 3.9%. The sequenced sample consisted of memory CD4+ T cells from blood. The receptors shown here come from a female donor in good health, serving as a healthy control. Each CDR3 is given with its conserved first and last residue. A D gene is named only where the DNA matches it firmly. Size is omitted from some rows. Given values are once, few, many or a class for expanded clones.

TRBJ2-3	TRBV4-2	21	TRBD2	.	TGTGCCAGCAGCCAAGAAGGGCGATCCAGCGGGGGGGCCAAAGTAACAGATACGCAGTATTTT	CASSQEGRSSGGAKVTDTQYF
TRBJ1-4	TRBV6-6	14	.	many	TGTGCCAGCAGTTACGAGGGGTCTAATGAAAAACTGTTTTTT	CASSYEGSNEKLFF
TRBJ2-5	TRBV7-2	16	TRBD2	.	TGTGCCAGCAGCTTAGTGGCTAGCGGGAGTGGGGAGACCCAGTACTTC	CASSLVASGSGETQYF
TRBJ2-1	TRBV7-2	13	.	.	TGTGCCAGCAGGGCCTCAAGGAACAATGAGCAGTTCTTC	CASRASRNNEQFF
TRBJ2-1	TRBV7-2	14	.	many	TGTGCCAGCAGCTTAGATTACAATGACAATGAGCAGTTCTTC	CASSLDYNDNEQFF
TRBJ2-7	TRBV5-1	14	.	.	TGCGCCAGCAGCTTAAACACTCTAACTCCGGAGCAGTACTTC	CASSLNTLTPEQYF
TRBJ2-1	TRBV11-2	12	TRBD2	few	TGTGCCAGCAGCTCCCACGGGGGGAGGCAGTTCTTC	CASSSHGGRQFF
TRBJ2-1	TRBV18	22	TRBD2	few	TGTGCCAGCCGCCCCGGGACTAGCGGGAGTACGGATTCACCGGGTTCCTACAATGAGCAGTTCTTC	CASRPGTSGSTDSPGSYNEQFF
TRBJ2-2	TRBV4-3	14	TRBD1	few	TGCGCCAGCAGCCAGGACAGGTATACCGGGGAGCTGTTTTTT	CASSQDRYTGELFF
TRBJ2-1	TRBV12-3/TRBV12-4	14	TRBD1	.	TGTGCCAGCAGCTCCTCAGGACAGGGCAATGAGCAGTTCTTC	CASSSSGQGNEQFF
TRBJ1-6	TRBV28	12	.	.	TGTGCCAGCAGTTTCTCGACTTCACCCCTCCACTTT	CASSFSTSPLHF
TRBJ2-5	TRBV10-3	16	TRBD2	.	TGTGCCATCAGTAGCTCGCGGGGGGCCTTTAGAGAGACCCAGTACTTC	CAISSSRGAFRETQYF
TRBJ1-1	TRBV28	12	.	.	TGTGCCAGCTCCAAGGGGAACACTGAAGCTTTCTTT	CASSKGNTEAFF
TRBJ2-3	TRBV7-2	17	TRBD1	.	TGTGCCAGCAGCTTCCTCCCCTGGACAGGGGGAAGGCATACGCAGTATTTT	CASSFLPWTGGRHTQYF
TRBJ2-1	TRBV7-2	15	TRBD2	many	TGTGCCAGCAGCTTATTTGTAGCGGGGAGGAATGAGCAGTTCTTC	CASSLFVAGRNEQFF
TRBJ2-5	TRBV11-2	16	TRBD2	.	TGTGCCAGCAGCTTAGAACTAAGCGGGAGAAGCCAGACCCAGTACTTC	CASSLELSGRSQTQYF
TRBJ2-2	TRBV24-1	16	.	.	TGTGCCACCAGTGATTTGGGCCAGGGTAACACCGGGGAGCTGTTTTTT	CATSDLGQGNTGELFF
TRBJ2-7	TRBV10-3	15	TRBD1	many	TGTGCCATCAGTGAGTCGTCAGGGGACAGGAACGAGCAGTACTTC	CAISESSGDRNEQYF